The 6 T cell receptor beta chains below come from one sample, sequenced in a study of control samples from healthy donors and cancer patients (dated by TCRdb to 2018 to 2020). The method behind the library was the immunoSEQ multiplex PCR assay. Drawn from immuneACCESS, this table holds only the in-frame rearrangements with V and J called that TCRdb kept. Clones are partly lost; checked studies trace under half to an unresolved V gene and leave the rest unexplained. This sample comprises approximately 170,000 clones, around 89% of them detected only once. Roughly 1.5% of the sample lies in the top ten. The sequencing input was blood. Every receptor here comes from a woman aged 50 to 60 in good health.

The chain couples TRBV9 to TRBJ1-2, with 9 bases aligning to TRBD1. The CDR3 runs to 14 residues. The ends lost 3 bases at V and 8 bases at J; junction bases unmatched: 8. In germline, CDR1 is SGDLS, CDR2 YYNGEE. The CDR3 spells CASSAKTGGSGYTF. The CDR3 nucleotides are TGTGCCAGCAGCGCGAAGACAGGGGGATCGGGCTACACCTTC.

The DNA for the CDR3 is TGTGCCACCAGCAGAGTTGCAACTAATGAAAAACTGTTTTTT. It encodes CATSRVATNEKLFF. The gene calls are TRBV15 and TRBJ1-4; D gene ambiguous. This CDR3 contains 14 residues. Germline V lookup: CDR1 LNHNV, CDR2 YYDKDF (reference sequence). V was pared by 1 base and J by 0 bases, with 3 bases between.

The chain recombines TRBV29-1 with TRBJ1-2; TRBD1 aligns across 11 bases. CDR1 is SQVTM, CDR2 ANQGSEA, per germline. Trimming removed 7 bases from V and 4 bases from J; junction bases left unmatched: 11. This CDR3 is 15 amino acids long. CDR3 loop: CSATGTGGFSYGYTF. Here the CDR3 DNA reads TGCAGCGCTACCGGGACAGGGGGTTTTTCCTATGGCTACACCTTC.

The rearrangement joins TRBV10-3 to TRBJ1-4; D possibly corresponds to TRBD1 (5 bases). Germline-derived CDR1 and CDR2 are ENHRY and SYGVKD. This CDR3 is built from 13 residues. Trimming took 3 bases from V and 8 from J, leaving 10 bases between them. CDR3 amino acids: CAISDSDTEKLFF. DNA of the CDR3: TGTGCCATCAGTGATTCGGACACAGAAAAACTGTTTTTT.

The chain recombines TRBV6-5 with TRBJ1-2, with 9 bases fitting TRBD1. The CDR3 is 14 amino acids. From germline, CDR1 is MNHEY and CDR2 SVGAGI. V lost 6 bases and J lost 8; bases outside the gene matches: 10. The CDR3 sequence is CASRDTGTGSGYTF. The DNA of the CDR3 is TGTGCCAGCAGAGACACCGGGACAGGGAGCGGCTACACCTTC.

This chain links TRBV9 with TRBJ1-2; D is ambiguous. CDR1 SGDLS and CDR2 YYNGEE come from the germline V gene. This CDR3 contains 13 residues. The ends were cut back, 0 bases at V and 3 bases at J, with 6 bases in the middle. This CDR3 reads CASSVGPHYGYTF. CDR3 sequence (DNA): TGTGCCAGCAGCGTAGGGCCACACTATGGCTACACCTTC. Drawing the rest from reference TRBV9 and TRBJ1-2, the complete variable domain is DSGVTQTPKHLITATGQRVTLRCSPRSGDLSVYWYQQSLDQGLQFLIQYYNGEERAKGNILERFSAQQFPDLHSELNLSSLELGDSALYFCASSVGPHYGYTFGSGTRLTVV.